Listed below are T cell receptor beta chains from one sample, sequenced in a study of Ad26.COV2.S vaccination and SARS-CoV-2 variants. TCRdb keeps only in-frame clones here, not all; method: immunoSEQ multiplex PCR. In the table there are 350,000 to 500,000 clones, approximately 92% of which are singletons. Here the sequenced sample was peripheral blood, taken in a trial of Ad26.COV2.S vaccine versus placebo. Receptors were obtained from a person between 18 and 59 years old who received the Ad26.COV2.S COVID-19 vaccine or a placebo. CDR3s include the opening cysteine and the closing phenylalanine or tryptophan. Each record gives: CDR3 length, clone size, J gene, V gene, D gene, CDR3 protein, CDR3 DNA. D genes are given only for firm matches. The listing skips clone size in some rows; elsewhere it reads once, few, many or a size class.

>17|.|TRBJ1-3|TRBV5-4|.
CASSSPRTGVSGNTIYF
TGTGCCAGCAGCTCCCCCCGAACAGGAGTCTCTGGAAACACCATATATTTT
>15|.|TRBJ2-5|TRBV11-3|TRBD2
CASRDRLAGQETQYF
TGTGCCAGCAGAGATAGACTAGCGGGACAAGAGACCCAGTACTTC
>16|.|TRBJ1-2|TRBV19|.
CASRSPGRQTNYGYTF
TGTGCCAGTAGGAGTCCGGGCCGTCAAACTAACTATGGCTACACCTTC
>14|.|TRBJ2-3|TRBV5-8|.
CASSSSRDTDTQYF
TGTGCCAGCAGTTCGTCGAGGGACACAGATACGCAGTATTTT
>12|.|TRBJ1-2|TRBV7-9|.
CASSIRQTYYTF
TGTGCCAGCAGCATCAGACAGACGTACTACACCTTC
>15|once|TRBJ1-1|TRBV2|.
CASSTRGTANTEAFF
TGTGCCAGCAGTACTCGTGGGACCGCGAACACTGAAGCTTTCTTT
>14|.|TRBJ2-7|TRBV18|.
CASSGQGAGYEQYF
TGTGCCAGCTCAGGGCAGGGTGCAGGCTACGAGCAGTACTTC
>15|few|TRBJ1-3|TRBV9|.
CASSPTAYSGNTIYF
TGTGCCAGCAGCCCGACAGCGTACTCTGGAAACACCATATATTTT
>12|.|TRBJ1-1|TRBV5-1|.
CASSPLGREAFF
TGCGCCAGCAGCCCGCTCGGGAGAGAAGCTTTCTTT
>12|.|TRBJ2-1|TRBV7-9|.
CASSLAGPEQFF
TGTGCCAGCAGCTTAGCCGGCCCTGAGCAGTTCTTC
>13|.|TRBJ1-6|TRBV5-4|TRBD1
CASRGQGNSPLHF
TGTGCCAGCAGGGGACAGGGCAATTCACCCCTCCACTTT
>14|.|TRBJ2-7|TRBV6-5|TRBD1
CASSRDRGLYEQYF
TGTGCCAGCAGCCGGGACAGGGGTCTCTACGAGCAGTACTTC
>15|.|TRBJ1-4|TRBV5-8|.
CASSLGTERGEKLFF
TGTGCCAGCAGCTTGGGAACCGAACGGGGTGAAAAACTGTTTTTT
>14|.|TRBJ1-6|TRBV6-5|.
CASSLLRGDSPLHF
TGTGCCAGCAGCCTCCTACGGGGAGATTCACCCCTCCACTTT
>18|.|TRBJ2-2|TRBV7-6|.
CASSLGGQGWIRSGELFF
TGTGCCAGCAGCTTAGGCGGGCAGGGATGGATTCGCTCCGGGGAGCTGTTTTTT
>15|.|TRBJ2-4|TRBV7-2|TRBD2
CASSLALAVGNIQYF
TGTGCCAGCAGCTTAGCCCTAGCGGTGGGAAACATTCAGTACTTC
>15|.|TRBJ2-2|TRBV24-1|TRBD1
CATSFGQGATGELFF
TGTGCCACATCGTTTGGACAGGGGGCAACCGGGGAGCTGTTTTTT
>16|.|TRBJ1-6|TRBV4-1|.
CASSRAGMMDNSPLHF
TGCGCCAGCAGCCGAGCAGGGATGATGGATAATTCACCCCTCCACTTT
>18|.|TRBJ2-1|TRBV13|TRBD2
CASSWTSGRSKDYNEQFF
TGTGCCAGCAGCTGGACTAGCGGGAGATCAAAGGACTACAATGAGCAGTTCTTC
>15|.|TRBJ2-1|TRBV18|TRBD2
CASSPSAGVYNEQFF
TGTGCCAGCTCACCATCTGCGGGGGTCTACAATGAGCAGTTCTTC
>13|.|TRBJ2-3|TRBV29-1|.
CSVEGQGGFTQYF
TGCAGCGTTGAAGGTCAGGGTGGCTTTACGCAGTATTTT
>14|.|TRBJ2-5|TRBV5-1|TRBD1
CASSFTGGQETQYF
TGCGCCAGCAGCTTCACAGGGGGGCAAGAGACCCAGTACTTC
>15|few|TRBJ1-2|TRBV5-1|.
CASSLERGLNYGYTF
TGCGCCAGCAGCTTGGAAAGAGGTCTTAACTATGGCTACACCTTC
>16|.|TRBJ1-1|TRBV9|.
CASSVETGRKETEAFF
TGTGCCAGCAGCGTAGAGACGGGTCGGAAGGAGACTGAAGCTTTCTTT
>15|.|TRBJ1-2|TRBV7-9|TRBD1
CASSFWTGGADGYTF
TGTGCCAGCAGCTTTTGGACAGGAGGGGCGGATGGCTACACCTTC
>15|.|TRBJ1-3|TRBV9|.
CASSVVGGSGNTIYF
TGTGCCAGCAGCGTAGTGGGGGGCTCTGGAAACACCATATATTTT
>13|.|TRBJ2-7|TRBV18|TRBD1
CASSPGQGGEQYF
TGTGCCAGCTCACCGGGACAGGGGGGCGAGCAGTACTTC
>12|.|TRBJ2-5|TRBV3-1/TRBV3-2|.
CASSQVGETQYF
TGTGCCAGCAGCCAAGTTGGGGAGACCCAGTACTTC
>17|.|TRBJ1-2|TRBV7-9|.
CASSLGSPTGVNYGYTF
TGTGCCAGCAGCTTAGGATCCCCGACAGGCGTAAACTATGGCTACACCTTC
>12|.|TRBJ1-6|TRBV13|.
CASSLANSPLHF
TGTGCCAGCAGCTTAGCTAATTCACCCCTCCACTTT
>13|.|TRBJ2-5|TRBV29-1|.
CSVEKGPQETQYF
TGCAGCGTTGAGAAAGGACCCCAAGAGACCCAGTACTTC
>14|.|TRBJ1-1|TRBV27|TRBD1
CASSSTGNIAEAFF
TGTGCCAGCAGTTCGACAGGGAATATCGCTGAAGCTTTCTTT
>16|.|TRBJ2-1|TRBV6-6|.
CASSSKAGSSYNEQFF
TGTGCCAGCAGTTCTAAAGCGGGTTCCTCCTACAATGAGCAGTTCTTC
>14|.|TRBJ2-2|TRBV5-5|.
CASSLGPFTGELFF
TGTGCCAGCAGCTTAGGTCCTTTCACCGGGGAGCTGTTTTTT
>14|.|TRBJ1-4|TRBV27|.
CASSLLEGREKLFF
TGTGCCAGCAGTTTATTGGAGGGCAGGGAAAAACTGTTTTTT
>13|few|TRBJ1-1|TRBV3-1/TRBV3-2|.
CASSDRPNTEAFF
TGTGCCAGCAGTGACAGGCCGAACACTGAAGCTTTCTTT
>15|.|TRBJ1-1|TRBV11-2|.
CASSLDLGFYTEAFF
TGTGCCAGCAGCTTAGATCTGGGGTTTTACACTGAAGCTTTCTTT